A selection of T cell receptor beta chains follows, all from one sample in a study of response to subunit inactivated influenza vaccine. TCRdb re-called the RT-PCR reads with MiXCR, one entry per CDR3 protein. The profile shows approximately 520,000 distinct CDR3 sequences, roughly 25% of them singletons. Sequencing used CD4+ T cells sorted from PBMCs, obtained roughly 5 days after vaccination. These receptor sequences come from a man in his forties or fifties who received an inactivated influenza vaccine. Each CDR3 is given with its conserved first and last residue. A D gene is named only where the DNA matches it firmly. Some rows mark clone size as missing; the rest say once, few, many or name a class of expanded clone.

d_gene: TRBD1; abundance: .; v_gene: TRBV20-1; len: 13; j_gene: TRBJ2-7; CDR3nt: TGCAGTGCAACCGACAGGGGACGGGGAGAGCAGTACTTC; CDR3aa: CSATDRGRGEQYF
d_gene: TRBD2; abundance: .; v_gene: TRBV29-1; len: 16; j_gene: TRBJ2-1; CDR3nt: TGCAGCGTTGAAGCGGAACTAGCGGGAGTTACTGGTGAGCAGTTCTTC; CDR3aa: CSVEAELAGVTGEQFF
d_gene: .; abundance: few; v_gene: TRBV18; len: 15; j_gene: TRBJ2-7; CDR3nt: TGTGCCAGCTCATCCCCCGGGGACGCTCCTTACGAGCAGTACTTC; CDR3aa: CASSSPGDAPYEQYF
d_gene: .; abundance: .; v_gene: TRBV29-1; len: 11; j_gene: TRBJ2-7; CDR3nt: TGCGTAGCCAGTCGCTCCTACGAGCAGTACTTC; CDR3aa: CVASRSYEQYF
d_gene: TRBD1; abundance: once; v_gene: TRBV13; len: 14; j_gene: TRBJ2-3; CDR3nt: TGTGCCAGCAGCTTAAGGGGGACAGGGCAAGCGCAGTATTTT; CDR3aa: CASSLRGTGQAQYF
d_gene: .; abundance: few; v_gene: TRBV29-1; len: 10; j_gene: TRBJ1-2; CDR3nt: TGCAGCGTTGGGGAGCATGGCTACACCTTC; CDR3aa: CSVGEHGYTF
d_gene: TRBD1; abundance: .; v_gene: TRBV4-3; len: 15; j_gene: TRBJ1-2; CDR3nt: TGCGCCAGCAGCCAAGTAGACAGGGCCGGGTATGGCTACACCTTC; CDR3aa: CASSQVDRAGYGYTF
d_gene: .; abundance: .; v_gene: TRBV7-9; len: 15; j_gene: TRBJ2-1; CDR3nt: TGTGCCAGCAGCTTAGAGGGGATTTCCTACAATGAGCAGTTCTTC; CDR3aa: CASSLEGISYNEQFF
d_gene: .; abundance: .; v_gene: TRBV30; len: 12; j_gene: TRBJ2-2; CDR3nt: TGTGCCTGGAGATGGGACACCGGGGAGCTGTTTTTT; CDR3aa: CAWRWDTGELFF
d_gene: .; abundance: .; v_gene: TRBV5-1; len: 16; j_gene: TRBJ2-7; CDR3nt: TGCGCCAGCAGCTTGAGGTCGGGGCGAAGCTCCTACGAGCAGTACTTC; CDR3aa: CASSLRSGRSSYEQYF
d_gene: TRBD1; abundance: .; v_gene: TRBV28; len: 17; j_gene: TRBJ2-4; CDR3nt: TGTGCCAGCAGTTCCGGGACAGGGAAAATAGCCAAAAACATTCAGTACTTC; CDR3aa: CASSSGTGKIAKNIQYF
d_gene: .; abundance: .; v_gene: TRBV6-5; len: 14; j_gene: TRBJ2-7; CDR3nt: TGTGCCAGCAGTTATAGGGGCACCTCCTACGAGCAGTACTTC; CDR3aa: CASSYRGTSYEQYF
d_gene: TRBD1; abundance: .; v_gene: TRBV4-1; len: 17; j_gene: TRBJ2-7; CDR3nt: TGCGCCAGCAGCCGCGGCTACAGGGGACAGGGGAGCCACGAGCAGTACTTC; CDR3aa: CASSRGYRGQGSHEQYF
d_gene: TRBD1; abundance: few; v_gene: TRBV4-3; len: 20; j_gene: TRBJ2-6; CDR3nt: TGCGCCAGCAGCCGCGGTCCCGGGACAGGGCCCAGCTCTGGGGCCAACGTCCTGACTTTC; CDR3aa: CASSRGPGTGPSSGANVLTF
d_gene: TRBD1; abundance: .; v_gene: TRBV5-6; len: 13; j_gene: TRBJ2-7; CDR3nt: TGTGCCAGCAGCTCTGACAGGGGCCCCATGCAGTACTTC; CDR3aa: CASSSDRGPMQYF
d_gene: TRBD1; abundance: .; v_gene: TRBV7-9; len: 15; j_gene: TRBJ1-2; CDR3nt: TGTGCCAGCAGCGTCGGACAGGGGGCTGAGGGCGGCTACACCTTC; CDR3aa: CASSVGQGAEGGYTF
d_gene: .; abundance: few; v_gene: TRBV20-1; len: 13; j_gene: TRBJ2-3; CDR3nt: TGCAGTGCTAGAGGACCCACGGCGGTTACGCAGTATTTT; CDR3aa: CSARGPTAVTQYF
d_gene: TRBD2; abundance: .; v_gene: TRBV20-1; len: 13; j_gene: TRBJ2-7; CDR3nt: TGCAGTGCTAAGAGGCGGGAGAACTACGAGCAGTACTTC; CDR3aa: CSAKRRENYEQYF
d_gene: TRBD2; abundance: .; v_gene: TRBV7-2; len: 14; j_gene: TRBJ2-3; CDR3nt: TGTGCCAGCAAGAGCGGGAGTGGCACAGATACGCAGTATTTT; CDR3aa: CASKSGSGTDTQYF
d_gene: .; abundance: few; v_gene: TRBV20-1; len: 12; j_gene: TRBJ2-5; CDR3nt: TGCAGTGCTAGACCCAGGTCGGAGACCCAGTACTTC; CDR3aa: CSARPRSETQYF
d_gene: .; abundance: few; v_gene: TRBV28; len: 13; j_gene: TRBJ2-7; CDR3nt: TGTGCCAGCAAGCGCGGGCCAACCTACGAGCAGTACTTC; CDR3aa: CASKRGPTYEQYF
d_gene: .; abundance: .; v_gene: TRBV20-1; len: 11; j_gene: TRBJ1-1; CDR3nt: TGCAGTGCTAGAGATATTCTTGAAGCTTTCTTT; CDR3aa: CSARDILEAFF
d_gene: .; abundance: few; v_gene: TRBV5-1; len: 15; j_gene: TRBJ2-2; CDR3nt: TGCGCCAGCAGCTTGGAGCCAGGGATCACCGGGGAGCTGTTTTTT; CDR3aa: CASSLEPGITGELFF
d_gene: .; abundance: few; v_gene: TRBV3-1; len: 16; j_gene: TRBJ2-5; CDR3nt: TGTGCCAGCAGCCAAGTATATAACAGCGCCCGAGAGACCCAGTACTTC; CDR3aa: CASSQVYNSARETQYF
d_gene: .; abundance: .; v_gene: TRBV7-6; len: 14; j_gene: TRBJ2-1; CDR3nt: TGTGCCAGCAGCTTACCGGTTGGTGGCCAGGAGCAGTTCTTC; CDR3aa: CASSLPVGGQEQFF
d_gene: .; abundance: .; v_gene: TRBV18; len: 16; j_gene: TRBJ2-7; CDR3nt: TGTGCCAGCTCACCACAAACAGCGTTGAGCTCCTACGAGCAGTACTTC; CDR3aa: CASSPQTALSSYEQYF
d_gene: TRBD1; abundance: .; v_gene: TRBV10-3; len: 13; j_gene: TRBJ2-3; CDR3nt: TGTGCCATCAGTCAACAGGGGACAGATACGCAGTATTTT; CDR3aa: CAISQQGTDTQYF
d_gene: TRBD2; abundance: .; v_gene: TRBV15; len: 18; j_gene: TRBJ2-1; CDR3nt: TGTGCCACCAGCAGAATAGGTCAGGTTGGGCGGGAGAGGAATGAGCAGTTCTTC; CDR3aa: CATSRIGQVGRERNEQFF
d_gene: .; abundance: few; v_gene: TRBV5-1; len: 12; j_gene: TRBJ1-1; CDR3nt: TGCGCCAGCAGCTGGGAAAGGGGTGAAGCTTTCTTT; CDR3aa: CASSWERGEAFF
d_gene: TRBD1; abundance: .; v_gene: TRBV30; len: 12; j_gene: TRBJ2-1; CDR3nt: TGTGCGGGGACAGGGTCCATCAATGAGCAGTTCTTC; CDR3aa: CAGTGSINEQFF
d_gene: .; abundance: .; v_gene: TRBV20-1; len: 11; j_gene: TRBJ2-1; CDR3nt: TGCAGTGCTACTAGACCGACGAAGGAGTTCTTC; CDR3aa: CSATRPTKEFF
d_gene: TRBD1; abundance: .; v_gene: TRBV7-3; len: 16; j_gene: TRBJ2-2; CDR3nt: TGTGCCAGCAGCTCATCCGGGACAGGGAGGGATGGGGAGCTGTTTTTT; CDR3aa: CASSSSGTGRDGELFF
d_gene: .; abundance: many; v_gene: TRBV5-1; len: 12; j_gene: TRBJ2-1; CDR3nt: TGCGCCAGCAGCTTGTTCCCCAATGAGCAGTTCTTC; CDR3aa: CASSLFPNEQFF
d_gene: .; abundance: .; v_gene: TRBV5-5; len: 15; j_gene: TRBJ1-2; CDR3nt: TGTGCCAGCAGCTTGGATATTCGGGGGGACTATGGCTACACCTTC; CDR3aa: CASSLDIRGDYGYTF
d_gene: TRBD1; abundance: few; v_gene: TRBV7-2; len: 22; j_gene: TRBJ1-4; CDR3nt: TGTGCCAGCAGCGACCCCTGGATACCGGGACAGCGCTACCCGACAACTAATGAAAAACTGTTTTTT; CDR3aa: CASSDPWIPGQRYPTTNEKLFF
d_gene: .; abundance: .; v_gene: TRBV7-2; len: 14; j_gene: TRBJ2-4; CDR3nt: TGTGCCAGCAGCTTAGGCGCCTACCAAAACATTCAGTACTTC; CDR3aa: CASSLGAYQNIQYF
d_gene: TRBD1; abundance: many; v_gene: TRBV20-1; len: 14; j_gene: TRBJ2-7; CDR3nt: TGCAGTGCTAGGGACCACGGGACAGGGAGCGAGCAGTACTTC; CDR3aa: CSARDHGTGSEQYF
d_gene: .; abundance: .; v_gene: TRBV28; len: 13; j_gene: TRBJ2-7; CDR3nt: TGTGCCAGCAGTTTAATTACCCGTTACGAGCAGTACTTC; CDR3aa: CASSLITRYEQYF
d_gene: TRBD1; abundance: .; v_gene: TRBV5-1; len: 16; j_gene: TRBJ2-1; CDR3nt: TGCGCCAGCAGCGCCGGGACAGGGGGCGCCTACAATGAGCAGTTCTTC; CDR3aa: CASSAGTGGAYNEQFF
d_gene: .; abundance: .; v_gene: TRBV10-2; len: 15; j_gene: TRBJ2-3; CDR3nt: TGCGCCAGCAGTGAAAAGGGGACCTTCACAGATACGCAGTATTTT; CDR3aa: CASSEKGTFTDTQYF
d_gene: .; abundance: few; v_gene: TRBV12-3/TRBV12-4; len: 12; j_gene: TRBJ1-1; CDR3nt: TGTGCCAGCAGGGGGCTTGCGACTGAAGCTTTCTTT; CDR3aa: CASRGLATEAFF
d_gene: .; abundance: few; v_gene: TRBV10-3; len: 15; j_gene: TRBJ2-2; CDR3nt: TGTGCCATCAGTGAGCCGACAGGGAGGGCCGGGGAGCTGTTTTTT; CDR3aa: CAISEPTGRAGELFF
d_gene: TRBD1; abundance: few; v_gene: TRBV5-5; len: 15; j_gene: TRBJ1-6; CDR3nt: TGTGCCAGCAGCTTGGATGGAGGGGGCAATTCACCCCTCCACTTT; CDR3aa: CASSLDGGGNSPLHF
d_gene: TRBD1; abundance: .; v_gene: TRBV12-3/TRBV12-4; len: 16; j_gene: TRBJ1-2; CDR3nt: TGTGCCAGCAGTTTAGGGACAGGGGGCGCTAACTATGGCTACACCTTC; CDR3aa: CASSLGTGGANYGYTF
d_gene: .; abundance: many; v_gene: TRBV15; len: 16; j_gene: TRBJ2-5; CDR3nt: TGTGCCACCAGCAGACCCCAGCGGAGGAGTCTCGCGACCCAGTACTTC; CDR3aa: CATSRPQRRSLATQYF
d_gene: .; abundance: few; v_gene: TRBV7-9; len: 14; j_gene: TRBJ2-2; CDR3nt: TGTGCCAGCAGCTCCCCCTGGAACACCGGGGAGCTGTTTTTT; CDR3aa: CASSSPWNTGELFF
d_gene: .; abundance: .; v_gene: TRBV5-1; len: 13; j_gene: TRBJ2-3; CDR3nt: TGCGCCAGCAGCCCGGGGATCACAGATACGCAGTATTTT; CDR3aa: CASSPGITDTQYF
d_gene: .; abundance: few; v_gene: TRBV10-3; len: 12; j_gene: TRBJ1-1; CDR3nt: TGTGCCATCAGTGAACAGGAACTAGAGACTTTCTTT; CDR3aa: CAISEQELETFF
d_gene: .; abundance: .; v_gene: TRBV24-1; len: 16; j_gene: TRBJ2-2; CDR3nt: TGTGCCACCAGTGATTTGATTCAGGGGAACACCGGGGAGCTGTTTTTT; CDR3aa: CATSDLIQGNTGELFF
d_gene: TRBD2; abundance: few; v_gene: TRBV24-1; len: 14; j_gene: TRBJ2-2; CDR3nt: TGTGCCACCACTGCGGGAGGGAACACCGGGGAGCTGTTTTTT; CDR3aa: CATTAGGNTGELFF
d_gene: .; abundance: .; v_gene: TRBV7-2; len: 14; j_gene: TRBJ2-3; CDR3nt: TGTGCCAGCAGCTTCGCCGGATCCGCAGATACGCAGTATTTT; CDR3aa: CASSFAGSADTQYF
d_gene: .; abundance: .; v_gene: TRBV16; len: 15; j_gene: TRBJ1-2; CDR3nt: TGTGCCAGCAGCCAATTTGCGCAGGGAGTCGGTGGCTACACCTTC; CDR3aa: CASSQFAQGVGGYTF
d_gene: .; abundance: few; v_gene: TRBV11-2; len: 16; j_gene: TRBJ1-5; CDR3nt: TGTGCCAGCAGCTTAGGCGACCCAGGCGGCAATCAGCCCCAGCATTTT; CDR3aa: CASSLGDPGGNQPQHF
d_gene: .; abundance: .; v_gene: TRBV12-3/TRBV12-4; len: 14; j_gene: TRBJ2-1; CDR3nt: TGTGCCAGCAAGGCTGAAGGCTCCTACAATGAGCAGTTCTTC; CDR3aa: CASKAEGSYNEQFF
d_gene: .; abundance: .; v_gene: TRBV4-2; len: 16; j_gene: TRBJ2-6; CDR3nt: TGTGCCAGCAGCAATCCTTCGGCGGCTGGGGCCAACGTCCTGACTTTC; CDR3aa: CASSNPSAAGANVLTF
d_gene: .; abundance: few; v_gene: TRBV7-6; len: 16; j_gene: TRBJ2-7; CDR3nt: TGTGCCAGCAGCCCCCGGACTTCGGGCAGCTCCTACGAGCAGTACTTC; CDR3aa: CASSPRTSGSSYEQYF
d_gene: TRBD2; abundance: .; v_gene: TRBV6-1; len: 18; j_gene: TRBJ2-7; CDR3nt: TGTGCCAGCACCCTTCAGCGGGGGGTGCAGGGAGTCTACTACGAGCAGTACTTC; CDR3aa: CASTLQRGVQGVYYEQYF
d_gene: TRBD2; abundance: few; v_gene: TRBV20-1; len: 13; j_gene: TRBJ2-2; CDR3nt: TGCAGTGCTAGCGGGGGGGCCATCGGGGAGCTGTTTTTT; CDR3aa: CSASGGAIGELFF
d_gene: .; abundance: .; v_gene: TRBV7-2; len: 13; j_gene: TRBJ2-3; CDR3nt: TGTGCCAGCAGCCCCTGGTTGGCAGATACGCAGTATTTT; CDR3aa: CASSPWLADTQYF
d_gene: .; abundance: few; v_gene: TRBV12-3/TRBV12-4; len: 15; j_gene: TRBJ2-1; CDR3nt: TGTGCCAGCAGTCCGCGGGCGGGGGCATACAATGAGCAGTTCTTC; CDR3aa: CASSPRAGAYNEQFF